This T cell receptor beta chain stems from a study of shared clonotypes between healthy human individuals. Study-level information: The cohort comprised a couple of women and a few men. Their ages spanned 18 to 49 years. Study-level results: The study's rarefaction showed incomplete sorted-subset sequencing despite large depth. About 5% of naive CD4 clonotypes were shared across a few donors.

CDR3 size: 17 residues. CDR1 is SGHNT and CDR2 is YENEEA in the germline V gene. V was clipped by 5 bases and J by 6 bases, with 23 bases between them. This clone was detected a few times. Its matching antigen is unknown. The test was conducted at deep level. This table comes from immunoSEQ multiplex PCR, and its TCRdb copy is limited to in-frame clones, with some not included. The repertoire holds roughly 680,000 clones, about two thirds seen once, with around 1.8% in the top ten. The sample comprised memory CD4+ T cells sorted from blood. The subset here: CD45RA-negative fraction. This sequence was found in a woman aged 25 to 45 in good health. The V and J genes are TRBV11-3 and TRBJ2-4; D may correspond to TRBD1 or TRBD2 (6 bases each). This chain's CDR3 is CASSPIASTGRRNIQYF. In DNA, the CDR3 is TGTGCCAGCAGCCCCATCGCCTCTACAGGGAGGAGAAACATTCAGTACTTC.